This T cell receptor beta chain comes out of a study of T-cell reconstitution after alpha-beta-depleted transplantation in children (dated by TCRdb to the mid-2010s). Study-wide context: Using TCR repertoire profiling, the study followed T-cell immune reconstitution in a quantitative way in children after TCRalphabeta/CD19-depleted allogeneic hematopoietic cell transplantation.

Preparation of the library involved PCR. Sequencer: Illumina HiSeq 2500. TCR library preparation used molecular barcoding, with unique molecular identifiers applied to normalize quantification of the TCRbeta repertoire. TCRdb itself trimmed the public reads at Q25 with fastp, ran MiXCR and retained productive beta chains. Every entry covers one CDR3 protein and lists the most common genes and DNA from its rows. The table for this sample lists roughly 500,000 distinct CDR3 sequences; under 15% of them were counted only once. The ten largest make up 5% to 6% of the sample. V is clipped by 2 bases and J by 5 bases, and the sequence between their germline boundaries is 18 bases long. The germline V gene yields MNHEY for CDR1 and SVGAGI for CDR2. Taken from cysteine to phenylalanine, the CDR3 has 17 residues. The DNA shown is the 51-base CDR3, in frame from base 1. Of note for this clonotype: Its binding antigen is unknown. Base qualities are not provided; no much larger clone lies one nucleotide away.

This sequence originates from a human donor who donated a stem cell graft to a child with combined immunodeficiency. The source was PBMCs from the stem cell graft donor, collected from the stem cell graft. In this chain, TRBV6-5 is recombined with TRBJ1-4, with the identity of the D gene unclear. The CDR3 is CASSYQRARMGNEKLFF. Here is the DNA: TGTGCCAGCAGTTACCAAAGAGCAAGGATGGGGAATGAAAAACTGTTTTTT.